A single sample is the source of the 15 T cell receptor beta chains below, sequenced in a study of regulatory T cells in long-lasting Graves disease. Time point defined: newly diagnosed GD, antithyroid drugs for less than 3 months. Preparation of the TCR library used RNA extracted from PBMCs. Combining iRepertoire HTBI primers with Arm-PCR of CDR3 regions, the authors built TCR beta libraries. Via MiXCR, TCRdb re-called the multiplex PCR reads, giving one row per CDR3 protein. This sample has about 520,000 distinct CDR3 sequences; 12% occur once, and the top ten carry 8.9%. This sample was also put to use in a study of T cells in Graves' hyperthyroidism and ophthalmopathy.

The input for sequencing was peripheral blood mononuclear cells (PBMCs), taken at new diagnosis, from a patient treated with antithyroid drugs. The receptors shown here come from a woman aged 25 to 39 with Graves disease.

The chain combines TRBV4-3 with TRBJ1-2; TRBD1 is a possible D gene (5 bases). V was trimmed by 0 bases and J by 4 bases, leaving 12 bases between them. The CDR3 has 15 residues. The germline gives CDR1 LGHNA, CDR2 YSLEER. As DNA, the CDR3 is TGCGCCAGCAGCCAAGATCCCCAGGGAATCTATGGCTACACCTTC. Its protein product is CASSQDPQGIYGYTF.

This clonotype appeared a single time. Given a much more abundant clone one base away, this may be a read error. The rearrangement joins TRBV3-1 to TRBJ2-3; D is unresolved. CDR3 length equals 13 residues. Germline values: CDR1 LGHDT, CDR2 YNNKEL (reference sequence). The DNA for the CDR3 is TGTGCCAGCAGCTTTCTACGCACAGATACGCAGTGTTTT. It yields the protein CASSFLRTDTQCF.

V is TRBV13 and J is TRBJ2-5; 14 nucleotides align to TRBD2. The CDR3 has 16 amino acids. Germline V gives CDR1 PRHDT, CDR2 FYEKMQ (reference sequence). V was pared by 5 bases and J by 4 bases, with 6 bases of the junction left unmatched. CDR3 residues: CASSLRLAGGGETQYF. DNA of the CDR3: TGTGCCAGCAGCCTCCGACTAGCGGGAGGGGGAGAGACCCAGTACTTC.

This clonotype was seen at least ten times. The chain links TRBV12-5 to TRBJ2-2, with no clear D. V was cut by 3 bases and J by 0 bases, with 14 bases left in between. Germline loops: CDR1 LGHNT, CDR2 FRNRAP. The CDR3 consists of 17 residues. The CDR3 DNA reads as TGTGCTAGTGGTTTTTTACCCCCGATTGCGAACACCGGGGAGCTGTTTTTT. It yields the protein CASGFLPPIANTGELFF.

V gene TRBV6-1 combines with J gene TRBJ2-1; D is possibly TRBD1 or TRBD2 (5 bases each). V gave up 7 bases and J gave up 4 bases, with 23 bases separating them. The CDR3 spans 17 residues. Germline values: CDR1 MNHNS, CDR2 SASEGT. CDR3 amino acids: CASIKLGGGEGYNEQFF. The CDR3 DNA is TGTGCCAGCATCAAACTAGGTGGGGGAGAGGGGTACAATGAGCAGTTCTTC.

The table lists this clonotype with a few counts. This rearrangement joins TRBV27 to TRBJ2-2; D gene uncertain. The CDR3 is 14 residues long. V lost 0 bases, J lost 6 bases, and 8 bases lay in between. Germline CDR1 is MNHEY and CDR2 is SMNVEV (reference sequence). DNA for the CDR3: TGTGCCAGCAGTTTATCGATGGGGTCCGGGGAGCTGTTTTTT. It encodes CASSLSMGSGELFF.

Ten or more counts support this clonotype. This rearrangement joins TRBV7-9 to TRBJ1-5; the D is unclear. From germline, CDR1 is SEHNR and CDR2 FQNEAQ (reference sequence). V was cut by 3 bases and J by 4 bases, with 7 bases left in between. The CDR3 has 13 amino acids. CDR3 bases: TGTGCCAGCAGCTTCGGGCAGAATCAGCCCCAGCATTTT. It is translated as CASSFGQNQPQHF.

This clonotype has a count of ten or more. The chain joins TRBV7-9 to TRBJ2-5; 10 bases fit TRBD1. V lost 3 bases to trimming and J lost 2 bases; unmatched junction nucleotides: 3. The germline V gene encodes CDR1 SEHNR and CDR2 FQNEAQ (reference sequence). This CDR3 spans 15 amino acids. CDR3 in DNA: TGTGCCAGCAGCTTCCCGGGACAGGGGCAAGAGACCCAGTACTTC. Encoded protein: CASSFPGQGQETQYF.

In its sample, this clonotype was seen many times. The V and J genes are TRBV28 and TRBJ2-7; 7 bases are shared with TRBD2. The CDR3 length is 24 residues. Germline CDR1 is MDHEN and CDR2 is SYDVKM. J lost 4 bases, V lost 6 bases, and 39 bases had no gene match. In DNA, the CDR3 is TGTGCCAGCAGGGCTGGAATAGCGGGTTCTTTAAAAGGGGCAGGGAGGAGTCCTGGTTACGAGCAGTACTTC. Protein product: CASRAGIAGSLKGAGRSPGYEQYF.

This clonotype was seen only a few times. A read error may explain this, as a much larger clone is one base away. The chain combines TRBV2 with TRBJ2-3, with 7 nucleotides matching TRBD1. V dropped 5 bases and J dropped 0; count of bases not matched to a gene: 11. CDR3 length: 17 amino acids. Germline loops: CDR1 SNHLY, CDR2 FYNNEI. The CDR3 sequence: CASSNDKQGLSTDTQYF. The CDR3 DNA is TGTGCCAGCAGTAACGATAAACAGGGGTTGAGCACAGATACGCAGTATTTT.

This clonotype was detected many times. V is TRBV19 and J is TRBJ1-5, with D hard to call. Germline V gene data show CDR1 as LNHDA and CDR2 as SQIVND (reference sequence). CDR3 size: 13 residues. V lost 7 bases, J lost 2 bases, and 9 bases lay in between. The CDR3 is CASKDRGNQPQHF. Written as DNA, the CDR3 is TGTGCCAGTAAAGACCGAGGCAATCAGCCCCAGCATTTT. Supplemented by reference TRBV19 and TRBJ1-5, the full variable domain reads DGGITQSPKYLFRKEGQNVTLSCEQNLNHDAMYWYRQDPGQGLRLIYYSQIVNDFQKGDIAEGYSVSREKKESFPLTVTSAQKNPTAFYLCASKDRGNQPQHFGDGTRLSIL.

This clonotype has ten or more counts. It is likely a read error, because the conserved phenylalanine at the end of the CDR3 is missing. It is unclear where the CDR3 begins or ends on the DNA, so no DNA is shown, and the CDR3 is as TCRdb lists it. V is TRBV2 and J is TRBJ2-7; the D call in the table, TRBD2, was not verified against the DNA. The CDR3 spans 12 amino acids, including both terminal residues. Germline V gene sequence: CDR1 SNHLY, CDR2 FYNNEI. CDR3 sequence: CASSGGLAGGPI.

This clonotype has a handful of counts. The V gene is TRBV6-1, the J gene TRBJ1-1; D remains unclear. V gave up 7 bases and J gave up 5 bases, with 8 bases separating them. The length of the CDR3 is 11 residues. The germline V gene has CDR1 MNHNS and CDR2 SASEGT. CDR3 DNA: TGTGCCAGCACCCTAGTGACTGAAGCTTTCTTT. It specifies CASTLVTEAFF.

V gene TRBV6-5 combines with J gene TRBJ1-6; 7 bases fit TRBD1. The junction had 5 bases not matched to a gene; V was cut back by 2 bases and J by 7 bases. There are 15 residues in the CDR3. Per the germline V gene, CDR1 is MNHEY and CDR2 is SVGAGI. The DNA of the CDR3 is TGTGCCAGCAGTTACGAGGGACAGATCAATTCACCCCTCCACTTT. It codes for CASSYEGQINSPLHF.

For the CDR3, the DNA is TGTGCCATCAGTGACTTGGGACAGGGGAGTCAGCCCCAGCATTTT. This codes for CAISDLGQGSQPQHF. This chain joins TRBV10-3 and TRBJ1-5; 10 nucleotides agree with TRBD1. Germline CDR1 and CDR2: ENHRY and SYGVKD. The CDR3 covers 15 residues. V lost 3 bases and J lost 6; bases outside the gene matches: 5.